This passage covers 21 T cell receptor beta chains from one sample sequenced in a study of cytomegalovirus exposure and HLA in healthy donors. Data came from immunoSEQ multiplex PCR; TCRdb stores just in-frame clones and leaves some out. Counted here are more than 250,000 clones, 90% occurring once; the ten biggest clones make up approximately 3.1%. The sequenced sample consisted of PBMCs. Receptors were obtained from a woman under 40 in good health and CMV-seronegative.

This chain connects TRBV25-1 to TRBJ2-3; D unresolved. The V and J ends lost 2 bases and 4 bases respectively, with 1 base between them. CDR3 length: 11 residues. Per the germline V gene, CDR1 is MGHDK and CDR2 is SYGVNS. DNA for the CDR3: TGTGCCAGCAGTGAAGCAGATACGCAGTATTTT. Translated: CASSEADTQYF.

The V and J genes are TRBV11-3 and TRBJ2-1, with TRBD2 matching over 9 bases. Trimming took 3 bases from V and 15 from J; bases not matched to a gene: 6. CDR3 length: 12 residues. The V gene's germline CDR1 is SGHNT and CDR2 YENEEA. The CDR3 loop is CASSFSGLALFF. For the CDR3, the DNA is TGTGCCAGCAGCTTCTCGGGACTAGCCCTGTTCTTC.

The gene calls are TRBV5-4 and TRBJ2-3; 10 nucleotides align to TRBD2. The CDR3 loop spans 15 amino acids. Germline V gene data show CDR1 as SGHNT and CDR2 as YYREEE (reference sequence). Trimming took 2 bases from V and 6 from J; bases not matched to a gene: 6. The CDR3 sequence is CASSFLAGGSDTQYF. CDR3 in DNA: TGTGCCAGCAGCTTCTTAGCGGGAGGATCGGATACGCAGTATTTT.

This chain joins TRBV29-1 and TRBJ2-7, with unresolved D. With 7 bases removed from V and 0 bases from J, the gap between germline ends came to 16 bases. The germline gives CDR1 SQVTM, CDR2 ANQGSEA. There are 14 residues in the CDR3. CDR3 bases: TGCAGCGCCCGGATGGACCTCCGCTCCTACGAGCAGTACTTC. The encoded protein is CSARMDLRSYEQYF.

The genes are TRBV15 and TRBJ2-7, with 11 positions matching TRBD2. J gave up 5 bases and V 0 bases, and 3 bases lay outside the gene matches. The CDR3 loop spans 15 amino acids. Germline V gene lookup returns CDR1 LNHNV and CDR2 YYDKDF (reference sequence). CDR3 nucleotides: TGTGCCACCAGCAGAGAAACTAGCGGGAGCCACGAGCAGTACTTC. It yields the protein CATSRETSGSHEQYF.

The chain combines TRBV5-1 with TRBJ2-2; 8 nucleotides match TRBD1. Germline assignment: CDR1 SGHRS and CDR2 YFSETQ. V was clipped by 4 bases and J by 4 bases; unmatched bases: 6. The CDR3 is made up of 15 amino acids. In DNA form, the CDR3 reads TGCGCCAGCAGCCTGGACAGGGTGGGCACCGGGGAGCTGTTTTTT. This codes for CASSLDRVGTGELFF.

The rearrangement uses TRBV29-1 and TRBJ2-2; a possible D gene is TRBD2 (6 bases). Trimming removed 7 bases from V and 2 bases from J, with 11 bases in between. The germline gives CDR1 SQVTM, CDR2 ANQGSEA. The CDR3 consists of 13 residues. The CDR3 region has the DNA TGCAGCGGGGGACTCCCTAACACCGGGGAGCTGTTTTTT. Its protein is CSGGLPNTGELFF.

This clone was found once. CDR3: CASIETGTSYEQYF. The CDR3 coding sequence is TGTGCCAGCATCGAGACAGGGACTTCGTACGAGCAGTACTTC. V gene TRBV11-3 combines with J gene TRBJ2-7; perhaps TRBD1 as D (7 bases). Trimming left V 7 bases short and J 4 bases short, with 17 bases between. There are 14 residues in the CDR3. Per germline, CDR1 SGHNT and CDR2 YENEEA. The full variable domain, rest sourced from reference TRBV11-3 and TRBJ2-7, is EAGVVQSPRYKIIEKKQPVAFWCNPISGHNTLYWYLQNLGQGPELLIRYENEEAVDDSQLPKDRFSAERLKGVDSTLKIQPAELGDSAVYLCASIETGTSYEQYFGPGTRLTVT.

CDR3 residues: CASSFRLAGEVNEQFF. The CDR3 nucleotides read TGCGCCAGCAGCTTCAGACTAGCGGGAGAAGTCAATGAGCAGTTCTTC. The chain joins TRBV5-1 to TRBJ2-1, with 12 bases aligning to TRBD2. CDR1 SGHRS and CDR2 YFSETQ come from the germline V gene. V was clipped by 2 bases and J by 6 bases; unmatched bases: 6. The CDR3 contains 16 residues.

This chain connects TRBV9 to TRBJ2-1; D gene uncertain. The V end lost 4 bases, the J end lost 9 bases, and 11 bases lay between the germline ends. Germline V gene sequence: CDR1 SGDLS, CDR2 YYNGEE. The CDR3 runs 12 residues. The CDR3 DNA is TGTGCCAGCAGCCCGACCCTCACTGAGCAGTTCTTC. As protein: CASSPTLTEQFF.

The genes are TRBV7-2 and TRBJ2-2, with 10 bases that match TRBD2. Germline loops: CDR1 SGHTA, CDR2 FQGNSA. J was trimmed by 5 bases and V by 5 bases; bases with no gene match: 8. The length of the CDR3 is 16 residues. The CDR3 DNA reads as TGTGCCAGCAGCCCGCTAGCGGGAGTCCGGACCGGGGAGCTGTTTTTT. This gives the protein CASSPLAGVRTGELFF.

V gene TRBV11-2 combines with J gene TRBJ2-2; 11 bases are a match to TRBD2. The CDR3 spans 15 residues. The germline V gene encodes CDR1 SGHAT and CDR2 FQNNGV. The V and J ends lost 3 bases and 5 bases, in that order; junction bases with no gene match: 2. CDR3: CASSFTSGGTGELFF. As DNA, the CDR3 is TGTGCCAGCAGCTTTACTAGCGGGGGTACCGGGGAGCTGTTTTTT. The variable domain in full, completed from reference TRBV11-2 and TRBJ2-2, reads EAGVAQSPRYKIIEKRQSVAFWCNPISGHATLYWYQQILGQGPKLLIQFQNNGVVDDSQLPKDRFSAERLKGVDSTLKIQPAKLEDSAVYLCASSFTSGGTGELFFGEGSRLTVL.

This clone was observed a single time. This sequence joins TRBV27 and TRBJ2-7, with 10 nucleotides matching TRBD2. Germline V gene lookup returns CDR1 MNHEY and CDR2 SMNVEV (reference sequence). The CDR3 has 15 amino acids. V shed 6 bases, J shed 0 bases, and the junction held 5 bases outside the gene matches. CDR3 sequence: CASRRLAGDSYEQYF. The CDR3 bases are TGTGCCAGCAGGAGACTAGCGGGTGACTCCTACGAGCAGTACTTC.

The CDR3 DNA is TGTGCCAGCAGTTTATTGCGGGACTACAACTACGAGCAGTACTTC. Translating it yields CASSLLRDYNYEQYF. The chain is built from TRBV27 and TRBJ2-7, with TRBD2 matching over 7 bases. Germline V gene lookup returns CDR1 MNHEY and CDR2 SMNVEV (reference sequence). The CDR3 covers 15 residues. Trimming cost V 1 base and J 3 bases; bases outside gene matches: 6.

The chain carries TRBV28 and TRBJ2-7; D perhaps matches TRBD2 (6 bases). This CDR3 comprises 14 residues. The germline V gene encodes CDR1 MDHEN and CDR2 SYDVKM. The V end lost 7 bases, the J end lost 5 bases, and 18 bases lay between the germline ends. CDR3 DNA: TGTGCCAGCACAGGGACTGGAGGTATACACGAGCAGTACTTC. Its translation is CASTGTGGIHEQYF.

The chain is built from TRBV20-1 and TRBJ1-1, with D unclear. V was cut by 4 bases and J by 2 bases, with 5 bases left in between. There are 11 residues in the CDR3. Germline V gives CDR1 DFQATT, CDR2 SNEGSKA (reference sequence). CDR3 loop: CSAIKNTEAFF. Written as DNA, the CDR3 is TGCAGTGCTATAAAAAACACTGAAGCTTTCTTT.

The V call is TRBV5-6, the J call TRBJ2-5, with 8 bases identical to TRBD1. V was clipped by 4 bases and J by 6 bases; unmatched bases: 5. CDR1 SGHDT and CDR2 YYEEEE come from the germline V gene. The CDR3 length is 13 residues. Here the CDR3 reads CASSTGQGKTQYF. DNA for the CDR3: TGTGCCAGCAGCACAGGACAGGGAAAGACCCAGTACTTC.

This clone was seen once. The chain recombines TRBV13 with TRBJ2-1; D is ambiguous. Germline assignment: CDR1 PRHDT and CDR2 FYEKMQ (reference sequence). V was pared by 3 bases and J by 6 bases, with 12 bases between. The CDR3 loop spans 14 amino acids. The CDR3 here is CASSFSTETNEQFF. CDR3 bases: TGTGCCAGCAGCTTCTCTACTGAAACCAATGAGCAGTTCTTC.

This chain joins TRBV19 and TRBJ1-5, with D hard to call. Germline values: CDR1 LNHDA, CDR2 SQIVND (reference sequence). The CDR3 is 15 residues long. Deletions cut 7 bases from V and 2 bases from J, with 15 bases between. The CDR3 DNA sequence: TGTGCCAGTATTCCCAGTAGCGGGGGCAATCAGCCCCAGCATTTT. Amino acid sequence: CASIPSSGGNQPQHF.

The CDR3 coding sequence is TGTGCCAGCAGCTTGTCACTAGCGGGAGATACGCAGTATTTT. Translation gives CASSLSLAGDTQYF. This chain uses TRBV5-4 with TRBJ2-3; 9 bases fit TRBD2. CDR3 length: 14 amino acids. CDR1 SGHNT and CDR2 YYREEE come from the germline V gene (reference sequence). Losses at the gene ends were 1 base for V and 5 bases for J; bases not matched to a gene: 2.

The CDR3 reads CASLGLSFSTDTQYF. In DNA form, the CDR3 reads TGTGCCAGCCTGGGACTATCTTTTAGCACAGATACGCAGTATTTT. This sequence joins TRBV2 and TRBJ2-3; the match to TRBD2 covers 7 bases. Looked up from germline, CDR1 is SNHLY and CDR2 is FYNNEI. J was trimmed by 0 bases and V by 8 bases; bases with no gene match: 8. This CDR3 region has 15 residues.